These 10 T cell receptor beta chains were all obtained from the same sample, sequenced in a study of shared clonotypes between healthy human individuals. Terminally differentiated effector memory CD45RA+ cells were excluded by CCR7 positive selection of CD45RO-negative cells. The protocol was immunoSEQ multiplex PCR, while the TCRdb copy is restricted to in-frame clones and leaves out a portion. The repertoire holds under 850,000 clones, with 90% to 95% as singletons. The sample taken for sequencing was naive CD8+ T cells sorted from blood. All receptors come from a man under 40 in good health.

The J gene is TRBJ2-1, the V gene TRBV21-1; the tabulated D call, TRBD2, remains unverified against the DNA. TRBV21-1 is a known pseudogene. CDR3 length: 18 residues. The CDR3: CASSKKMTSASSYNEQFF. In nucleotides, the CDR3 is TGTGCCAGCAGCAAAAAAATGACTAGCGCGAGCTCCTACAATGAGCAGTTCTTC.

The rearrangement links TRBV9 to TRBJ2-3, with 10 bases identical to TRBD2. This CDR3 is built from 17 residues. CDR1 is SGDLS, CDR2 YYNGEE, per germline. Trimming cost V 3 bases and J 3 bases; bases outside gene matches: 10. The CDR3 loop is CASSEISGRSLTDTQYF. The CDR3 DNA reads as TGTGCCAGCAGCGAGATTAGCGGGAGGAGTTTAACAGATACGCAGTATTTT. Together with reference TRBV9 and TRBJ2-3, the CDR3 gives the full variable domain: DSGVTQTPKHLITATGQRVTLRCSPRSGDLSVYWYQQSLDQGLQFLIQYYNGEERAKGNILERFSAQQFPDLHSELNLSSLELGDSALYFCASSEISGRSLTDTQYFGPGTRLTVL.

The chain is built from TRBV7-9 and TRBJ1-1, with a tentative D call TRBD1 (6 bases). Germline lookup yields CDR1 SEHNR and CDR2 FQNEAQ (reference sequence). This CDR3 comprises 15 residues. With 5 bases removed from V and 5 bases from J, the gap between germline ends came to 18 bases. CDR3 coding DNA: TGTGCCAGCAGCCCACTGAGGGGGGGTATAACTGAAGCTTTCTTT. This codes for CASSPLRGGITEAFF.

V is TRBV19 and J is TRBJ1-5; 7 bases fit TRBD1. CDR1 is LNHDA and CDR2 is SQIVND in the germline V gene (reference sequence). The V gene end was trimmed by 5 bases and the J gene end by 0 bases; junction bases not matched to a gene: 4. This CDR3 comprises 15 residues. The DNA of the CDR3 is TGTGCCAGTAGTTTTGGGACAGTTAGCAATCAGCCCCAGCATTTT. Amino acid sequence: CASSFGTVSNQPQHF.

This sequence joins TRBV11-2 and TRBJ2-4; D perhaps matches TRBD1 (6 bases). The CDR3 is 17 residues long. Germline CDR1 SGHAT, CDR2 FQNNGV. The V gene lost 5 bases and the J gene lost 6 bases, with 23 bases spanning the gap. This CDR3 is CASSATSGTPSGNIQYF. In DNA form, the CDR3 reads TGTGCCAGCAGCGCGACCTCCGGGACACCGTCGGGAAACATTCAGTACTTC.

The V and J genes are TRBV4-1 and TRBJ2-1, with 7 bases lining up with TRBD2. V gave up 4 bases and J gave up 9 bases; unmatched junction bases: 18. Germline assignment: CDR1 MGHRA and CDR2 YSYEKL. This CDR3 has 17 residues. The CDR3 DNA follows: TGCGCCAGCAGCCCCCTGTCGCGGGAGAGTCATATAGGTGAGCAGTTCTTC. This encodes CASSPLSRESHIGEQFF.

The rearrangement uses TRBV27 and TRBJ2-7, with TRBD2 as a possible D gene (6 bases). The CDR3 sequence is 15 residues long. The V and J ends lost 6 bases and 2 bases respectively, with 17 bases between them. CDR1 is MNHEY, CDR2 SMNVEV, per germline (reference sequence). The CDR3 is CASSRLGTFAYEQYF. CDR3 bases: TGTGCCAGCAGCCGTCTCGGGACTTTCGCCTACGAGCAGTACTTC.

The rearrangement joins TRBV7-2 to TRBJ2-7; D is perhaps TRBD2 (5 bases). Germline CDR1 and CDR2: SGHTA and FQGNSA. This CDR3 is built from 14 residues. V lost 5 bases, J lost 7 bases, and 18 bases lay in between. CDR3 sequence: CASSRYSGPGEQYF. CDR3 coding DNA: TGTGCCAGCAGCCGCTACAGCGGCCCAGGAGAGCAGTACTTC.

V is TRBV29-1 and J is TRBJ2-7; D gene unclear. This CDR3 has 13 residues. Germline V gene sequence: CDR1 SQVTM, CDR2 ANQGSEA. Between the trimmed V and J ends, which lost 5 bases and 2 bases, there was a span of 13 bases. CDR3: CSVIETAAYEQYF. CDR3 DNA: TGCAGCGTTATAGAGACTGCCGCCTACGAGCAGTACTTC.

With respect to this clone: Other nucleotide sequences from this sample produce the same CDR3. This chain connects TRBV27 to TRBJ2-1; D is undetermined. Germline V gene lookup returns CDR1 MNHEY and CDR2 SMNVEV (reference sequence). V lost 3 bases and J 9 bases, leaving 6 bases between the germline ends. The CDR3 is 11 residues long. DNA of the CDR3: TGTGCCAGCAGTTTGGGGATTGAGCAGTTCTTC. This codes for CASSLGIEQFF.